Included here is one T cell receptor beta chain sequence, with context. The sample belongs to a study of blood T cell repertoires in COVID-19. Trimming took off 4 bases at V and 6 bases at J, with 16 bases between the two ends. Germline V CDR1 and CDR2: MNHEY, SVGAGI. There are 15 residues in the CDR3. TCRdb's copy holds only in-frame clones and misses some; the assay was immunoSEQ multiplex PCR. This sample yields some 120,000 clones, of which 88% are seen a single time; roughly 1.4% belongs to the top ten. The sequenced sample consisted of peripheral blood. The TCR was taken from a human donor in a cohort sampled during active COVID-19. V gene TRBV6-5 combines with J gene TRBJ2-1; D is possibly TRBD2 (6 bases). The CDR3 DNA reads TGTGCCAGCAGTTTCTCCGGGACTCTGGGCAATGAGCAGTTCTTC. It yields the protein CASSFSGTLGNEQFF.